A selection of T cell receptor beta chains follows, all from one sample in a study of CD8+ T cells in alopecia areata. TCRdb's copy holds only in-frame clones and misses some; the assay was immunoSEQ multiplex PCR. Of under 75,000 clones in the sample, 45% to 50% were seen once. The sample in question was CD8+ T cells sorted from blood, obtained at week 0. The receptors were sampled from a human donor with alopecia areata. Each CDR3 is given with its conserved first and last residue. Fields, in order: CDR3 protein, CDR3 DNA, clone size, D gene, J gene, V gene. A D gene is named only where the DNA matches it firmly. For some rows the clone size is stated as once, few or many, or as a class when expanded; others skip it.

CDR3: CSVADRDEQYF
DNA: TGCAGCGTGGCAGACAGGGATGAGCAGTACTTC
size: -
D: TRBD1
J: TRBJ2-5
V: TRBV29-1

CDR3: CASSAGGSSYEQYF
DNA: TGTGCCAGCAGCGCAGGCGGGAGTTCGTACGAGCAGTACTTC
size: -
D: TRBD2
J: TRBJ2-7
V: TRBV7-8

CDR3: CSVHTGKSGQRQETQYF
DNA: TGCAGCGTTCACACCGGAAAATCGGGACAGAGGCAAGAGACCCAGTACTTC
size: -
D: TRBD1
J: TRBJ2-5
V: TRBV29-1

CDR3: CASSQGLRLAGPYEQYF
DNA: TGTGCCAGCAGCCAAGGGCTGAGGCTAGCGGGCCCATACGAGCAGTACTTC
size: -
D: TRBD2
J: TRBJ2-7
V: TRBV4-2

CDR3: CASHMGSNEQFF
DNA: TGTGCCAGTCACATGGGGTCCAATGAGCAGTTCTTC
size: -
D: -
J: TRBJ2-1
V: TRBV11-1

CDR3: CASSVAASSSTDTQYF
DNA: TGTGCCAGCAGCGTAGCGGCTAGTTCCAGCACAGATACGCAGTATTTT
size: few
D: -
J: TRBJ2-3
V: TRBV9

CDR3: CASSHNLGTYEQYF
DNA: TGTGCCAGCAGCCATAACCTTGGGACCTACGAGCAGTACTTC
size: few
D: -
J: TRBJ2-7
V: TRBV14

CDR3: CASSLSQGMNTEAFF
DNA: TGTGCCAGCAGCCTTAGCCAGGGAATGAACACTGAAGCTTTCTTT
size: -
D: -
J: TRBJ1-1
V: TRBV6-5

CDR3: CASSYSARETQYF
DNA: TGTGCCAGCAGTTATTCGGCGCGGGAGACCCAGTACTTC
size: -
D: -
J: TRBJ2-5
V: TRBV6-6

CDR3: CASNDWPPRDIQYF
DNA: TGTGCCAGCAACGACTGGCCTCCGAGGGACATTCAGTACTTC
size: -
D: -
J: TRBJ2-4
V: TRBV6-6

CDR3: CASSSLTSGKDQETQYF
DNA: TGTGCCAGCAGCTCCCTGACTAGCGGAAAGGACCAAGAGACCCAGTACTTC
size: few
D: TRBD2
J: TRBJ2-5
V: TRBV7-9

CDR3: CASSLAGWPQHF
DNA: TGTGCCAGCAGCTTAGCCGGGTGGCCCCAGCATTTT
size: -
D: -
J: TRBJ1-5
V: TRBV7-9

CDR3: CAWSVRGPSTDTQYF
DNA: TGTGCCTGGAGTGTACGCGGGCCATCCACAGATACGCAGTATTTT
size: -
D: -
J: TRBJ2-3
V: TRBV30

CDR3: CATRAGGEQYF
DNA: TGTGCCACCCGGGCGGGAGGCGAGCAGTACTTC
size: many
D: TRBD2
J: TRBJ2-7
V: TRBV6-5

CDR3: CASSLGERYEQYF
DNA: TGTGCCAGCAGCTTAGGGGAGAGGTACGAGCAGTACTTC
size: -
D: -
J: TRBJ2-7
V: TRBV7-2

CDR3: CASSQFRDRGQETQYF
DNA: TGTGCCAGCAGCCAATTCCGGGACAGGGGCCAAGAGACCCAGTACTTC
size: -
D: TRBD1
J: TRBJ2-5
V: TRBV14

CDR3: CASSQEQGETEAFF
DNA: TGCGCCAGCAGCCAAGAACAGGGTGAAACTGAAGCTTTCTTT
size: -
D: -
J: TRBJ1-1
V: TRBV4-1

CDR3: CASSQEPGYNEQFF
DNA: TGCGCCAGCAGCCAAGAACCAGGGTACAATGAGCAGTTCTTC
size: many
D: -
J: TRBJ2-1
V: TRBV4-1

CDR3: CASSFTHQSGVTQYF
DNA: TGTGCCAGCAGCTTCACCCACCAGAGCGGGGTGACCCAGTACTTC
size: many
D: TRBD2
J: TRBJ2-5
V: TRBV7-2

CDR3: CASSVAYRTETQYF
DNA: TGTGCCAGCAGCGTAGCTTACAGGACGGAGACCCAGTACTTC
size: -
D: -
J: TRBJ2-5
V: TRBV9

CDR3: CSVDKRALGGNTEAFF
DNA: TGCAGCGTTGACAAGAGAGCCCTCGGCGGGAACACTGAAGCTTTCTTT
size: few
D: -
J: TRBJ1-1
V: TRBV29-1

CDR3: CASSGGGTQYF
DNA: TGTGCCAGCAGCGGGGGAGGTACGCAGTATTTT
size: -
D: -
J: TRBJ2-3
V: TRBV9

CDR3: CASIFRTGSQPQHF
DNA: TGTGCCAGCATCTTCCGGACAGGCTCTCAGCCCCAGCATTTT
size: many
D: TRBD1
J: TRBJ1-5
V: TRBV28

CDR3: CASSQDRETQYF
DNA: TGTGCCAGCAGTCAAGACCGAGAGACCCAGTACTTC
size: -
D: -
J: TRBJ2-5
V: TRBV11-1

CDR3: CSVPSVGELFF
DNA: TGCAGCGTCCCTAGTGTCGGGGAGCTGTTTTTT
size: few
D: -
J: TRBJ2-2
V: TRBV29-1

CDR3: CSPPKYGYTF
DNA: TGCAGCCCCCCGAAGTATGGCTACACCTTC
size: few
D: -
J: TRBJ1-2
V: TRBV29-1

CDR3: CSVRGSGELFF
DNA: TGCAGCGTTCGGGGGTCCGGGGAGCTGTTTTTT
size: few
D: -
J: TRBJ2-2
V: TRBV29-1

CDR3: CASSEAGQGYEQYF
DNA: TGTGCCAGCAGTGAAGCGGGACAGGGGTACGAGCAGTACTTC
size: -
D: TRBD1
J: TRBJ2-7
V: TRBV6-1

CDR3: CASSIAGRSADTQYF
DNA: TGTGCCAGCAGTATAGCGGGACGAAGCGCAGATACGCAGTATTTT
size: -
D: TRBD2
J: TRBJ2-3
V: TRBV6-4

CDR3: CASSLSVMTVEAFF
DNA: TGTGCCAGCAGCTTATCTGTCATGACGGTTGAAGCTTTCTTT
size: many
D: -
J: TRBJ1-1
V: TRBV7-8